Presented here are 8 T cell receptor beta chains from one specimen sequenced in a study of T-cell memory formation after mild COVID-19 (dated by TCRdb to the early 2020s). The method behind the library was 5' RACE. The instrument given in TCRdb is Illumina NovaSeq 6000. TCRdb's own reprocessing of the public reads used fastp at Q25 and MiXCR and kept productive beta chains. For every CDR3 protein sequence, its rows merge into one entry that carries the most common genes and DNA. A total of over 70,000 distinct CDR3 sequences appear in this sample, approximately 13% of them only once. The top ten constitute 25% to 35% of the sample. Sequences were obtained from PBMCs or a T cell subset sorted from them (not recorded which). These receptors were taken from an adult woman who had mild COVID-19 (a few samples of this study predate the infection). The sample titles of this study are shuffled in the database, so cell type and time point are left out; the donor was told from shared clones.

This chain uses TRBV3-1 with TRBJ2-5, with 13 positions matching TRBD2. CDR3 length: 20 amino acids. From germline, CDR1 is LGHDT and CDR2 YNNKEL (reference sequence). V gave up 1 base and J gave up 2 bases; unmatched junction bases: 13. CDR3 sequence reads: CASSQGVTSGGATGQETQYF. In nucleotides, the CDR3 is TGTGCCAGCAGCCAAGGAGTCACTAGCGGGGGGGCTACGGGTCAAGAGACCCAGTACTTC.

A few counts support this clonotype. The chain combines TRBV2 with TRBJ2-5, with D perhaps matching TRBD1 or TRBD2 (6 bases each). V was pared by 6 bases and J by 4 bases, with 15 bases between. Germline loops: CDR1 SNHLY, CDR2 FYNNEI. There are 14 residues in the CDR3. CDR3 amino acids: CASRESGGAETQYF. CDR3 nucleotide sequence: TGTGCCAGCAGAGAATCCGGGGGCGCAGAGACCCAGTACTTC.

CDR3 in DNA: TGTGCCAGCAGGACGGGACAGGGTATATTTCAGCCCCAGCATTTT. Translating it yields CASRTGQGIFQPQHF. The rearrangement links TRBV27 to TRBJ1-5, with 9 positions matching TRBD1. Losses at the gene ends were 6 bases for V and 6 bases for J; bases not matched to a gene: 9. This CDR3 has 15 amino acids. Per germline, CDR1 MNHEY and CDR2 SMNVEV (reference sequence).

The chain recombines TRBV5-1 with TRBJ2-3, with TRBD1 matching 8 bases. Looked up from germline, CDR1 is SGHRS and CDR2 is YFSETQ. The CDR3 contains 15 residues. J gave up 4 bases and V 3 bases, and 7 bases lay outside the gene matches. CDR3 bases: TGCGCCAGCAGCTCCACGGACAGGGCGTCAGATACGCAGTATTTT. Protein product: CASSSTDRASDTQYF.

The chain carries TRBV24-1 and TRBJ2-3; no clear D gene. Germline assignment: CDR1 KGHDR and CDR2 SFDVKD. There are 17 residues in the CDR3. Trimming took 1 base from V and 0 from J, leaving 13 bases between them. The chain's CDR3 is CATSDFGSGVSTDTQYF. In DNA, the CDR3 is TGTGCCACCAGTGATTTTGGTTCGGGCGTTAGCACAGATACGCAGTATTTT.

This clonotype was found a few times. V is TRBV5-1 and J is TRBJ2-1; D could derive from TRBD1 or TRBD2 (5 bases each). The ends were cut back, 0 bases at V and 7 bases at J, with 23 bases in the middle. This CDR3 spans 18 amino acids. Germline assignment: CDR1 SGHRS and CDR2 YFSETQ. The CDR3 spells CASSLGKGSNLPGNEQFF. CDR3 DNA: TGCGCCAGCAGCTTGGGGAAGGGGTCCAACCTCCCGGGGAATGAGCAGTTCTTC.

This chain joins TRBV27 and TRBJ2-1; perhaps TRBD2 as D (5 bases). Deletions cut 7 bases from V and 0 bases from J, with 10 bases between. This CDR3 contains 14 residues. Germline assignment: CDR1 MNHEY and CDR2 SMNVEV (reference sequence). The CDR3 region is CASKRETSYNEQFF. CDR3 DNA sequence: TGTGCCAGCAAGAGGGAAACCTCCTACAATGAGCAGTTCTTC.

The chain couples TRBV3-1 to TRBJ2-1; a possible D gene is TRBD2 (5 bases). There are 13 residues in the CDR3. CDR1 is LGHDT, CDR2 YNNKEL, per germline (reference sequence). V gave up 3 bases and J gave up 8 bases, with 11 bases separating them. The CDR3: CASSQGLLDEQFF. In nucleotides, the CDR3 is TGTGCCAGCAGCCAGGGCCTACTAGATGAGCAGTTCTTC.